This T cell receptor (beta chain) was documented in a study of cytomegalovirus exposure and HLA in healthy donors. The PCR ran on 60 Vbeta and 13 Jbeta primers. Generated by immunoSEQ multiplex PCR, the TCRdb table keeps only in-frame clones and is missing some. Of hundreds of thousands of clones in the sample, approximately 80% are singletons; the top ten hold about 3%. Source material: PBMCs. The receptor comes from a man between 25 and 39 years old in good health and CMV-seronegative.

As DNA, the CDR3 is TGCGCCAGCTCATACAGGGGATTCAGGAACACTGAAGCTTTCTTT. It translates to CASSYRGFRNTEAFF. J is TRBJ1-1 and V is TRBV10-2; TRBD1 matches at 7 bases. The germline V gene encodes CDR1 WSHSY and CDR2 SAAADI. V dropped 8 bases and J dropped 1; count of bases not matched to a gene: 10. CDR3 size: 15 residues.